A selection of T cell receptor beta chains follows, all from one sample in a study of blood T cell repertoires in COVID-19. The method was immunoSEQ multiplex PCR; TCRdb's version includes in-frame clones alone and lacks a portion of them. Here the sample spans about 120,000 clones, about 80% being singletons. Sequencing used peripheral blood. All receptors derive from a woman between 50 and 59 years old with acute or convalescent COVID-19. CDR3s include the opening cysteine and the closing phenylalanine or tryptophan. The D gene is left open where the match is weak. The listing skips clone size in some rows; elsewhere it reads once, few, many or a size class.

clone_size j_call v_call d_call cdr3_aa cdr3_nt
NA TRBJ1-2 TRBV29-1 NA CSVVGQGSELGYTF TGCAGCGTTGTTGGTCAGGGCTCTGAACTTGGCTACACCTTC
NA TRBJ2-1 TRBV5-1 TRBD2 CASSLVSGSYNEQFF TGCGCCAGCAGCTTGGTAAGCGGGAGCTACAATGAGCAGTTCTTC
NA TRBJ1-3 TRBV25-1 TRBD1 CASSQGGSGNTIYF TGTGCCAGCAGTCAGGGGGGCTCTGGAAACACCATATATTTT
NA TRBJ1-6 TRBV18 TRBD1 CASSPQQDRNSPLHF TGTGCCAGCTCACCACAGCAGGACAGGAATTCACCCCTCCACTTT
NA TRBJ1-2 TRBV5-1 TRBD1 CASSATGGNYGYTF TGCGCCAGCAGCGCAACAGGGGGAAACTATGGCTACACCTTC
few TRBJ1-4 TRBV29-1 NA CSVDSGVDEKLFF TGCAGCGTTGATTCAGGGGTTGATGAAAAACTGTTTTTT
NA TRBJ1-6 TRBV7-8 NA CASSTTLDSPLHF TGTGCCAGCAGCACCACACTAGATTCACCCCTCCACTTT
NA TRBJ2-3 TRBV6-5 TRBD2 CASGRGVGTDTQYF TGTGCCAGCGGACGGGGGGTTGGCACAGATACGCAGTATTTT
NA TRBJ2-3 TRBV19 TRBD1 CASSPGQGFGTQYF TGTGCCAGTAGTCCGGGACAGGGCTTCGGTACGCAGTATTTT
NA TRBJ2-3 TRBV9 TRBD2 CASSVVVGGPSDTQYF TGTGCCAGCAGCGTAGTGGTGGGAGGGCCCTCCGATACGCAGTATTTT
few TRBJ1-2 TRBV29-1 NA CSGGENYGYTF TGCAGCGGAGGAGAAAATTATGGCTACACCTTC
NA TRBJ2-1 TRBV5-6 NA CASTVMGGYNEQFF TGTGCCAGCACCGTCATGGGCGGGTACAATGAGCAGTTCTTC
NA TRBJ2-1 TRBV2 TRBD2 CASSEARLAQYNEQFF TGTGCCAGCAGTGAAGCAAGACTAGCGCAGTACAATGAGCAGTTCTTC
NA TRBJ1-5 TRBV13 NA CASSQGHINQPQHF TGTGCCAGCAGCCAGGGACACATCAATCAGCCCCAGCATTTT
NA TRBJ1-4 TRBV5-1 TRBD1 CASSSGQGVTNEKLFF TGCGCCAGCAGCTCAGGACAGGGGGTTACTAATGAAAAACTGTTTTTT
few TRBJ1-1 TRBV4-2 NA CASSQDGQWPEAFF TGTGCCAGCAGCCAAGATGGGCAGTGGCCTGAAGCTTTCTTT
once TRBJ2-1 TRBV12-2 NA CASRRAISLAGSYNEQFF TGTGCAAGTCGCCGGGCGATTTCGCTAGCGGGCTCCTACAATGAGCAGTTCTTC
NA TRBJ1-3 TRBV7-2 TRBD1 CASTAAQGDSGNTIYF TGTGCCAGCACCGCCGCCCAGGGGGACTCTGGAAACACCATATATTTT
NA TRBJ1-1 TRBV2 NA CATTRGNTEAFF TGTGCCACCACGCGGGGAAACACTGAAGCTTTCTTT
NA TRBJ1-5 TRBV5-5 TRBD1 CASSPGGSSNQPQHF TGTGCCAGCAGCCCAGGGGGGAGTAGCAATCAGCCCCAGCATTTT
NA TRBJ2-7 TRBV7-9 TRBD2 CASSRAGYEQYF TGTGCCAGCAGCCGAGCGGGATACGAGCAGTACTTC
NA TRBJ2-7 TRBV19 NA CASSLTGTRGLGEQYF TGTGCCAGTAGTCTCACCGGGACAAGGGGGTTGGGGGAGCAGTACTTC
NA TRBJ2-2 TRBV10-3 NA CAISESGTFGTGELFF TGTGCCATCAGTGAGTCTGGGACATTCGGTACCGGGGAGCTGTTTTTT
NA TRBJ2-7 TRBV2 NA CATRQGSYEQYF TGTGCCACCAGGCAGGGGTCCTACGAGCAGTACTTC
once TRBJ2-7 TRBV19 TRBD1 CASSPGQGAYEQYF TGTGCCAGTAGTCCGGGACAGGGGGCCTACGAGCAGTACTTC
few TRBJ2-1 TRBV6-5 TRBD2 CASSTSGTVQFF TGTGCCAGCAGTACTAGCGGGACTGTGCAGTTCTTC
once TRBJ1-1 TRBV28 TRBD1 CASSRGQGWTEAFF TGTGCCAGCAGTCGGGGACAGGGTTGGACTGAAGCTTTCTTT
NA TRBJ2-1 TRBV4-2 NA CASSQTRVVEQFF TGTGCCAGCAGCCAGACTAGGGTGGTTGAGCAGTTCTTC
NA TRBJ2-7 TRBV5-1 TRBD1 CASSFGDRGPPYEQYF TGCGCCAGCAGCTTTGGCGACAGGGGGCCCCCCTACGAGCAGTACTTC
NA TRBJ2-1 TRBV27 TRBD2 CASSSPTSGRANEQFF TGTGCCAGCAGTTCCCCGACTAGCGGGAGGGCTAATGAGCAGTTCTTC
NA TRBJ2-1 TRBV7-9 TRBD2 CASSLELAGVNEQFF TGTGCCAGCAGCTTAGAACTAGCGGGAGTCAATGAGCAGTTCTTC
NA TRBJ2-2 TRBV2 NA CASRPRTGELFF TGTGCCAGCAGGCCCCGGACCGGGGAGCTGTTTTTT
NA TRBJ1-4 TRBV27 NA CASSLYGGEKLFF TGTGCCAGCAGTTTATACGGAGGCGAAAAACTGTTTTTT
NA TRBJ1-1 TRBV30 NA CAWSVGPYTEAFF TGTGCCTGGAGTGTTGGGCCGTACACTGAAGCTTTCTTT
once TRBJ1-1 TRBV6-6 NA CASTPGSVNTEAFF TGTGCCAGCACCCCCGGGTCGGTGAACACTGAAGCTTTCTTT
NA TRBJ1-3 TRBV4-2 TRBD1 CASSQGLGGENTIYF TGTGCCAGCAGCCAAGGTCTAGGGGGCGAAAACACCATATATTTT
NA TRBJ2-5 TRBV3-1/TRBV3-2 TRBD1 CASSRTPGQYQETQYF TGTGCCAGCAGCCGAACCCCGGGACAGTACCAAGAGACCCAGTACTTC
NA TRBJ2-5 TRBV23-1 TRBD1 CASRKISRDRETQYF TGCGCCAGCAGGAAAATAAGTCGGGACAGAGAGACCCAGTACTTC
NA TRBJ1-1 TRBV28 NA CASRVAGSYTEAFF TGTGCCAGCAGGGTGGCAGGATCGTACACTGAAGCTTTCTTT
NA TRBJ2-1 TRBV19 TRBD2 CASSIASGGANEQFF TGTGCCAGTAGTATCGCTAGCGGGGGGGCTAATGAGCAGTTCTTC
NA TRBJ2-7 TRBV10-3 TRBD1 CAISESEEGQTYEQYF TGTGCCATCAGTGAGTCGGAAGAGGGACAGACCTACGAGCAGTACTTC
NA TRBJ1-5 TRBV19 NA CASSPGWGGSLPQHF TGTGCCAGTAGCCCGGGCTGGGGGGGGTCTCTGCCCCAGCATTTT
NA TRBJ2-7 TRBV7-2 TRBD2 CASSLVAGGLYEQYF TGTGCCAGCAGCTTAGTAGCGGGAGGGCTTTACGAGCAGTACTTC
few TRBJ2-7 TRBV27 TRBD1 CASSLGGQGRDEQYF TGTGCCAGCAGTTTAGGGGGACAGGGTCGAGACGAGCAGTACTTC
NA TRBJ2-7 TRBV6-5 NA CASSKGTVYEQYF TGTGCCAGCAGTAAGGGGACTGTATACGAGCAGTACTTC
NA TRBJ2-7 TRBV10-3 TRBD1 CAINPDRHYEQYF TGTGCCATCAACCCGGACAGGCACTACGAGCAGTACTTC